The next 10 T cell receptor beta chains were all read from a single sample in a study of PD-1 blockade in classical Hodgkin lymphoma. The table came from immunoSEQ multiplex PCR; TCRdb's copy has only in-frame clones and leaves some out. This sample has about 43,000 clones, with over 70% found just once. Exposure to brentuximab vedotin varied, and each patient had relapsed following autologous stem cell transplantation. The material sequenced was peripheral blood mononuclear cells (PBMCs), taken at baseline. These receptors were collected from a human donor with classical Hodgkin lymphoma.

This clone was observed once. This chain joins TRBV19 and TRBJ1-2; D not resolved. This CDR3 contains 14 residues. CDR1 and CDR2 (germline): LNHDA, SQIVND (reference sequence). V was shortened by 3 bases and J by 0 bases, with 8 bases between the two germline ends. CDR3 nucleotide sequence: TGTGCCAGTAGTATTGGGCTTTCTAACTATGGCTACACCTTC. Encoded protein: CASSIGLSNYGYTF.

This clone was picked up a small number of times. This chain uses TRBV5-1 with TRBJ2-7; weak D call: TRBD2 (6 bases). Trimming took 5 bases from V and 4 from J, leaving 16 bases between them. This CDR3 region has 14 residues. Germline V CDR1 and CDR2: SGHRS, YFSETQ. Written as DNA, the CDR3 is TGCGCCAGCAGTAGGAGGGAAGGAACATACGAGCAGTACTTC. Translating gives CASSRREGTYEQYF.

This sequence joins TRBV27 and TRBJ2-2; 13 positions match TRBD2. Germline-derived CDR1 and CDR2 are MNHEY and SMNVEV (reference sequence). CDR3 size: 14 residues. Unmatched junction bases numbered 5, after V lost 10 bases and J lost 6 bases. The CDR3: CATNGLAGAGELFF. The CDR3 region has the DNA TGTGCCACCAACGGACTAGCGGGAGCCGGGGAGCTGTTTTTT.

The chain has TRBV4-1 and TRBJ1-1; D remains unclear. From germline, CDR1 is MGHRA and CDR2 YSYEKL. Deletions cut 0 bases from V and 7 bases from J, with 9 bases between. The CDR3 sequence is 13 residues long. For the CDR3, the DNA is TGCGCCAGCAGCCAAGAGTGGAAGGGTGAAGCTTTCTTT. It specifies CASSQEWKGEAFF.

This chain joins TRBV7-2 and TRBJ1-1, with TRBD1 matching over 7 bases. Trimming took 1 base from V and 10 from J; bases not matched to a gene: 0. The CDR3 spans 11 residues. The germline gives CDR1 SGHTA, CDR2 FQGNSA. CDR3: CASSLGTGAFF. For the CDR3, the DNA is TGTGCCAGCAGCTTAGGGACAGGAGCTTTCTTT.

V usage is TRBV11-2 and J usage is TRBJ2-1; no firm D call. This CDR3 is 15 amino acids long. Germline loops: CDR1 SGHAT, CDR2 FQNNGV. The germline V and J ends were trimmed by 0 bases and 5 bases, with 11 bases remaining between them. The chain's CDR3 is CASSLELGMNNEQFF. The CDR3 coding sequence is TGTGCCAGCAGCTTAGAGCTAGGAATGAACAATGAGCAGTTCTTC. Using reference TRBV11-2 and TRBJ2-1 for the parts outside the CDR3, the full variable domain is EAGVAQSPRYKIIEKRQSVAFWCNPISGHATLYWYQQILGQGPKLLIQFQNNGVVDDSQLPKDRFSAERLKGVDSTLKIQPAKLEDSAVYLCASSLELGMNNEQFFGPGTRLTVL.

The chain has TRBV6-1 and TRBJ2-7; no clear D. Germline V gives CDR1 MNHNS, CDR2 SASEGT. This CDR3 spans 11 amino acids. V lost 3 bases, J lost 3 bases, and 3 bases lay in between. The CDR3 here is CASSDLYEQYF. CDR3 DNA: TGTGCCAGCAGTGATCTCTACGAGCAGTACTTC.

The chain carries TRBV7-9 and TRBJ1-2; no firm D call. Germline V gene sequence: CDR1 SEHNR, CDR2 FQNEAQ (reference sequence). The CDR3 has 13 amino acids. Trimming left V 5 bases short and J 7 bases short, with 14 bases between. In nucleotides, the CDR3 is TGTGCCAGCAGCAATAACCACAGAGGTGGCTACACCTTC. This gives the protein CASSNNHRGGYTF.

The chain combines TRBV5-5 with TRBJ1-1, with D uncertain. The CDR3 sequence is 11 residues long. CDR1 is SGHKS and CDR2 is YYEKEE in the germline V gene (reference sequence). Trimming stripped 0 bases from V and 4 bases from J, with 1 base between. The CDR3 nucleotides are TGTGCCAGCAGCTTGGCCACTGAAGCTTTCTTT. Translation gives CASSLATEAFF.

This sequence joins TRBV28 and TRBJ1-5; 8 bases fit TRBD1. V trimming: 6 bases; J trimming: 3 bases; junction bases outside the gene matches: 7. CDR1 and CDR2 from the germline V gene are MDHEN and SYDVKM. The CDR3 covers 15 residues. The CDR3 protein is CASSPLTGVNQPQHF. As DNA, the CDR3 is TGTGCCAGCAGCCCCCTGACAGGGGTCAATCAGCCCCAGCATTTT.